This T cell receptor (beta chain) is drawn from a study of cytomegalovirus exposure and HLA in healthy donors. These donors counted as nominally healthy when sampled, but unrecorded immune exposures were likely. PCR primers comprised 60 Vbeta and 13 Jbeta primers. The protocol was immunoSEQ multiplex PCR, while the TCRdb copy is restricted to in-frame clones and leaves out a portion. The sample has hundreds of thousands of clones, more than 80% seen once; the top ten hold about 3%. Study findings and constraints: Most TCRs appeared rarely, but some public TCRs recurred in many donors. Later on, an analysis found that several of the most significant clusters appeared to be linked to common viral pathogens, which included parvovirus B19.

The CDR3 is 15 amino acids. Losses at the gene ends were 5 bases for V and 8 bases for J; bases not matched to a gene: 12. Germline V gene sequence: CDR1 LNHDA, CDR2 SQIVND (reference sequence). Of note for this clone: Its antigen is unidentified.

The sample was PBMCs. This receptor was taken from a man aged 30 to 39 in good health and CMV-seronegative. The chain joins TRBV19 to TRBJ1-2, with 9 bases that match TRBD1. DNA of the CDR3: TGTGCCAGTAGTCACGAGAGGGGACAGGGTGCGGGCTACACCTTC. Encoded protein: CASSHERGQGAGYTF.